This TCR beta chain emerged from a study of a mutant IDH1 vaccine in newly diagnosed glioma. At the level of the study: In some groups vaccination began 4-6 weeks post-radiotherapy; others received it with temozolomide.

CDR3 size: 14 residues. CDR1 and CDR2 from the germline V gene are MGHRA and YSYEKL. Trimming shortened V by 5 bases and J by 1 base, and 10 bases separated the two germline ends. Sequencing used immunoSEQ multiplex PCR; TCRdb keeps in-frame clones, though not all of them. This table has tens of thousands of clones, about 71% appearing once. Of note for this clone: Its cognate antigen is unknown.

Time point indicated: week 47, end of study. With topical imiquimod, each dose of the vaccine consisted of 300 ug of mutant IDH1 20-mer peptide. Findings of the study overall: Immune responses induced by the vaccine were seen in 93.3% of patients, spanning multiple MHC alleles.

Sequencing used PBMCs, obtained from a glioma patient whose treatment included an IDH1 peptide vaccine. This receptor was identified in a man in his fifties or sixties with glioma. The gene calls are TRBV4-1 and TRBJ2-3, with D perhaps TRBD1 or TRBD2 (5 bases each). The CDR3: CASSRGAGTDTQYF. The CDR3 DNA is TGCGCCAGCAGCAGAGGGGCGGGCACAGATACGCAGTATTTT.